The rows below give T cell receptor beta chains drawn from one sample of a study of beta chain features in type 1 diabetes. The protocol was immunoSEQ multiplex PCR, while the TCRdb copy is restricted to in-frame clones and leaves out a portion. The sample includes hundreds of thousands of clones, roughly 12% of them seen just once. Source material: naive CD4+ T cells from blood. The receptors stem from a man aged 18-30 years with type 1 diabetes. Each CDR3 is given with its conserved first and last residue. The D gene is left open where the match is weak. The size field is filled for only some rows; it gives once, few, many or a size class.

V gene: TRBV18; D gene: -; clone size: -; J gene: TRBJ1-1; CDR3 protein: CASSQAGYTEAFF; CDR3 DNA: TGTGCCAGCTCACAGGCGGGGTACACTGAAGCTTTCTTT
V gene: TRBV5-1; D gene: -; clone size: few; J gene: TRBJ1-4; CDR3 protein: CASSLDPPGEKLFF; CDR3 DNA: TGCGCCAGCAGCTTGGATCCCCCTGGTGAAAAACTGTTTTTT
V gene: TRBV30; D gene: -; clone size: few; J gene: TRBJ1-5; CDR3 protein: CAWTSGQSSNQPQHF; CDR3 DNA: TGTGCCTGGACCTCGGGCCAGTCCAGCAATCAGCCCCAGCATTTT
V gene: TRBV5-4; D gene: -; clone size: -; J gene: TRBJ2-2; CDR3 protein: CASSLGSPSNTGELFF; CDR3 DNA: TGTGCCAGCAGCTTGGGTAGCCCGAGCAACACCGGGGAGCTGTTTTTT
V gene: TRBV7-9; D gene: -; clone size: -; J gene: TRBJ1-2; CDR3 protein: CASSSLTATF; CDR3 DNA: TGTGCCAGCAGCTCCTTGACAGCAACCTTC
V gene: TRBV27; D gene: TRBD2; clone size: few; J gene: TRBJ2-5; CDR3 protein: CASSPSLLAGGETQYF; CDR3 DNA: TGTGCCAGCAGCCCATCCCTACTAGCGGGGGGTGAGACCCAGTACTTC
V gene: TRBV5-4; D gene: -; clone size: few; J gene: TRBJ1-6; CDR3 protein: CASSLEDTGGSPLHF; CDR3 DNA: TGTGCCAGCAGCTTGGAGGACACTGGTGGTTCACCCCTCCACTTT
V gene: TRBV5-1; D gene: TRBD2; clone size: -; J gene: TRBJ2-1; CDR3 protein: CASSLSTGTSYNEQFF; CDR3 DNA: TGCGCCAGCAGCTTGAGTACCGGGACTAGCTACAATGAGCAGTTCTTC
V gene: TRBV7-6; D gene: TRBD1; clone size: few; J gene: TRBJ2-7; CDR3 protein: CASSFFGTATDEQYF; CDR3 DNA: TGTGCCAGCAGCTTCTTCGGGACAGCAACGGACGAGCAGTACTTC
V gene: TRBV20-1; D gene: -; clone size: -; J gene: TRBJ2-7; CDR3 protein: CSARQSYEQYF; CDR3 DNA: TGCAGTGCTAGACAGTCCTACGAGCAGTACTTC
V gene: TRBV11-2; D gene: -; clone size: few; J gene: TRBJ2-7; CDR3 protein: CASSPPWSSYEQYF; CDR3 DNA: TGTGCCAGCAGCCCCCCTTGGAGCTCCTACGAGCAGTACTTC
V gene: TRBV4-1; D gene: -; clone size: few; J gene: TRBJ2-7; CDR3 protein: CASSQDGIGERNEQYF; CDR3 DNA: TGCGCCAGCAGCCAAGACGGAATAGGGGAGAGAAACGAGCAGTACTTC
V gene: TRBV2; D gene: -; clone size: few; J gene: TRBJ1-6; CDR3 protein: CASSPGFNSPLHF; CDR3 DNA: TGTGCCAGCTCCCCGGGCTTCAATTCACCCCTCCACTTT
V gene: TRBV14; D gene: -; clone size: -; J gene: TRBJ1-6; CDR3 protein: CASSPGQYNSPLHF; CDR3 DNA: TGTGCCAGCAGCCCCGGACAGTATAATTCACCCCTCCACTTT
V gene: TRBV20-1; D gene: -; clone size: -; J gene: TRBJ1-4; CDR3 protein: CSAFNEKLFF; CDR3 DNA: TGCAGTGCCTTCAATGAAAAACTGTTTTTT
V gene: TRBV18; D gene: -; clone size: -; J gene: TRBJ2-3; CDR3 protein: CASSPLSAGVDTQYF; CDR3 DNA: TGTGCCAGCTCGCCTCTATCAGCAGGGGTGGATACGCAGTATTTT
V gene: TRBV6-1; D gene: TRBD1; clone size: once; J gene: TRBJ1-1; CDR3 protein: CASSHDRGLATEAFF; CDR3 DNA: TGTGCCAGCAGCCACGACAGGGGGCTGGCCACTGAAGCTTTCTTT
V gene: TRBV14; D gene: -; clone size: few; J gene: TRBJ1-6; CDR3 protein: CASSHDSRGTPLHF; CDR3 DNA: TGTGCCAGCAGCCACGACTCCAGGGGTACACCCCTCCACTTT
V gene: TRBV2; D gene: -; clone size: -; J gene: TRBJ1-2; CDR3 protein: CASSLTGNYGYTF; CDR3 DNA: TGTGCCAGCAGTCTTACAGGGAACTATGGCTACACCTTC
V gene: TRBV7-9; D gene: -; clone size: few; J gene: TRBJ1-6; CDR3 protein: CASSVHNSPLHF; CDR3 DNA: TGTGCCAGCAGCGTCCACAATTCACCCCTCCACTTT
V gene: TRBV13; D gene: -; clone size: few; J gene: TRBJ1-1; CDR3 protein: CASSLRVGRRMNTEAFF; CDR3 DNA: TGTGCCAGCAGCCTCCGGGTCGGTAGGCGTATGAACACTGAAGCTTTCTTT
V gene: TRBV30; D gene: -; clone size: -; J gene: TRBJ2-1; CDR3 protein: CAWSVGPNEQFF; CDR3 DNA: TGTGCCTGGAGTGTTGGGCCCAATGAGCAGTTCTTC
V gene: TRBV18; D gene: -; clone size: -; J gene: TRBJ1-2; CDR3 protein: CASSATGANYGYTF; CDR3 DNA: TGTGCCAGCTCGGCGACAGGAGCTAACTATGGCTACACCTTC
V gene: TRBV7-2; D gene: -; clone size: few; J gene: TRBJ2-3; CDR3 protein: CASSLASPFTDTQYF; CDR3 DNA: TGTGCCAGCAGCTTAGCTAGCCCTTTCACAGATACGCAGTATTTT
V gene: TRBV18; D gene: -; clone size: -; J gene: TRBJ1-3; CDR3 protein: CASSLLPGHSSGNTIYF; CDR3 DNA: TGTGCCAGCTCGCTGCTCCCAGGACATAGCTCTGGAAACACCATATATTTT
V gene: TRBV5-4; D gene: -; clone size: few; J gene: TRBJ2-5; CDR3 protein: CASSLDLEETQYF; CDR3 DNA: TGTGCCAGCAGCTTGGATCTAGAAGAGACCCAGTACTTC
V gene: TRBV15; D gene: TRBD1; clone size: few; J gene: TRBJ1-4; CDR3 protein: CATSRGQGGPGGEKLFF; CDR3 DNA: TGTGCCACCAGCAGAGGACAGGGGGGACCAGGGGGTGAAAAACTGTTTTTT
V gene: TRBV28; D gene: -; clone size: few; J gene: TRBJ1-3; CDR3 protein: CASVDISGNTIYF; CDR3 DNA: TGTGCCAGCGTGGATATTTCTGGAAACACCATATATTTT